This entry features one T cell receptor beta chain sequence. Germline-derived CDR1 and CDR2 are MNHEY and SMNVEV (reference sequence). The CDR3 sequence is 18 residues long. The V end lost 7 bases, the J end lost 2 bases, and 21 bases lay between the germline ends. Some clones are missing from TCRdb's copy, which holds only in-frame ones; the method was immunoSEQ multiplex PCR. The table shows tens of thousands of clones, with roughly 93% occurring only once. This entry is derived from a study of T cells in tuberculosis. The source is a donor between 10 and 35 years old with latent tuberculosis or without tuberculosis infection. Sequencing was carried out using PBMCs. The chain employs TRBV27 and TRBJ2-6; a possible D gene is TRBD1 (6 bases). The CDR3 nucleotides read TGTGCCAGCAAGGGGACAAGGGGCAGCCTCACTGGGGCCAACGTCCTGACTTTC. Residues: CASKGTRGSLTGANVLTF.